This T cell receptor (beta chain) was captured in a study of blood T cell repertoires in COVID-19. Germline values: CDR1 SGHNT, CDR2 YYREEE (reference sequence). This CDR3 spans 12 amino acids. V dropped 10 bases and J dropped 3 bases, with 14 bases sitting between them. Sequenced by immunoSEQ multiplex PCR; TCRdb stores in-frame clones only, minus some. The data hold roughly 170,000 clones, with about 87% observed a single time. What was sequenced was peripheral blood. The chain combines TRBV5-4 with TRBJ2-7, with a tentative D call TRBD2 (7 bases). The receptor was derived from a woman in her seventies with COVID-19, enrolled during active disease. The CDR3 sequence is CAWRGLIYEQYF. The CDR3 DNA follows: TGTGCCTGGCGGGGGCTCATCTACGAGCAGTACTTC.